This T cell receptor beta chain was captured by sequencing in a study of blood T cell repertoires in COVID-19. Looking at the study overall: Whether acute or convalescent, the COVID-19 samples came from the United States, Italy and Spain. PBMCs, B-cell-depleted T cells, or T cells provided the cDNA or gDNA that made up the material.

Original handling: Reference gene primer amplification yielded estimated nucleated cell counts. Assay used: immunoSEQ multiplex PCR; TCRdb lists only in-frame clones, some missing. From that table come the V and J calls and clone size; the DNA was used to work out D and trimming. The sample carries around 110,000 clones, approximately 84% recorded once. The CDR3 extends over 15 amino acids. V was cut by 1 base and J by 5 bases, with 12 bases left in between. The germline V gene has CDR1 SSHAT and CDR2 FNYEAQ (reference sequence). Sequences were obtained from peripheral blood. The clonotype comes from a man aged 70-80 years with active or convalescent COVID-19. The chain links TRBV7-7 to TRBJ2-1; a weak D match, TRBD1 (5 bases). CDR3 protein: CASSLGLGVDNEQFF. The CDR3 nucleotides are TGTGCCAGCAGCTTAGGGCTAGGGGTGGACAATGAGCAGTTCTTC. Full variable domain (remainder filled in from reference TRBV7-7 and TRBJ2-1): GAGVSQSPRYKVTKRGQDVTLRCDPISSHATLYWYQQALGQGPEFLTYFNYEAQPDKSGLPSDRFSAERPEGSISTLTIQRTEQRDSAMYRCASSLGLGVDNEQFFGPGTRLTVL.